These 27 T cell receptor beta chains were all obtained from the same sample, sequenced in a study of human T cells and chemical hapten exposure (dated by TCRdb to about 2021). Libraries were prepared through RACE. The sample was run on a NextSeq 500. TCRdb reworked the public reads: Q25 trimming with fastp, MiXCR clone assembly, productive beta chains retained. For every CDR3 protein sequence, its rows merge into one entry that carries the most common genes and DNA. Across this sample there are approximately 400,000 distinct CDR3 sequences, with about 5.1% seen only once. The ten most abundant clones make up 2.5% to 3% of the sample. Sample time point, as interpreted from the label and publication: pre-sensitization, week 0. The treatment or condition label, read with the paper, signifies: therapeutic diphenylcyclopropenone sensitization with weekly scalp DPC. The sample consisted of whole blood, taken in connection with sensitization to the hapten diphenylcyclopropenone (DPC). The receptors were sampled from a woman aged 45-65 years with alopecia areata. Some clones in this sample may be carry-over from other donors' samples.

Ten or more counts support this clonotype. V and J are TRBV28 and TRBJ1-1, with TRBD1 matching over 7 bases. Germline CDR1 MDHEN, CDR2 SYDVKM. V shed 5 bases, J shed 6 bases, and the junction held 6 bases outside the gene matches. The CDR3 runs to 13 residues. CDR3 nucleotides: TGTGCCAGCAGTCCCACGGACAGGCCTGAAGCTTTCTTT. Amino acids: CASSPTDRPEAFF.

The sample holds a few counts of this clonotype. The chain links TRBV20-1 to TRBJ2-3, with D tentatively TRBD1 or TRBD2 (5 bases each). Germline V lookup: CDR1 DFQATT, CDR2 SNEGSKA (reference sequence). The CDR3 contains 11 residues. V lost 2 bases to trimming and J lost 8 bases, with 8 bases between them. As DNA, the CDR3 is TGCAGTGCTAGACGAGGGACTACGCAGTATTTT. Protein: CSARRGTTQYF.

This clonotype was observed at least ten times. V gene TRBV5-1 combines with J gene TRBJ2-3; 10 nucleotides align to TRBD2. Germline CDR1 is SGHRS and CDR2 is YFSETQ. The CDR3 is 15 amino acids. The ends lost 2 bases at V and 5 bases at J; junction bases unmatched: 5. CDR3 residues: CASSFLAGAKDTQYF. The CDR3 bases are TGCGCCAGCAGCTTTCTAGCGGGGGCCAAAGATACGCAGTATTTT. The entire variable domain, with the rest obtained from reference TRBV5-1 and TRBJ2-3, is as follows: KAGVTQTPRYLIKTRGQQVTLSCSPISGHRSVSWYQQTPGQGLQFLFEYFSETQRNKGNFPGRFSGRQFSNSRSEMNVSTLELGDSALYLCASSFLAGAKDTQYFGPGTRLTVL.

This clonotype came up a few times. CDR3 sequence: CASSAGRNQPQHF. The CDR3 DNA follows: TGTGCCAGCAGTGCGGGCCGCAATCAGCCCCAGCATTTT. This chain uses TRBV12-3 or TRBV12-4 with TRBJ1-5; no reliable D call. This CDR3 contains 13 residues. V gave up 5 bases and J gave up 2 bases, with 7 bases separating them.

This clonotype was found many times. V and J are TRBV12-3 or TRBV12-4 and TRBJ2-2, with 9 bases matching TRBD1. The CDR3 contains 16 residues. The V and J ends lost 4 bases and 4 bases, in that order; junction bases with no gene match: 7. The CDR3 sequence is CASSSTGGWGTGELFF. The CDR3 DNA follows: TGTGCCAGCAGTTCCACAGGGGGCTGGGGCACCGGGGAGCTGTTTTTT.

This clonotype was detected a few times. V usage is TRBV5-1 and J usage is TRBJ2-6; the D gene could be TRBD1 or TRBD2 (5 bases each). In germline, CDR1 is SGHRS, CDR2 YFSETQ. Trimming took 3 bases from V and 12 from J, leaving 19 bases between them. This CDR3 has 15 residues. Here the CDR3 DNA reads TGCGCCAGCAGCTGGGGACGGGGCCCGAATAGCGTCCTGACTTTC. Its protein is CASSWGRGPNSVLTF. Complete variable domain (other parts from reference TRBV5-1 and TRBJ2-6): KAGVTQTPRYLIKTRGQQVTLSCSPISGHRSVSWYQQTPGQGLQFLFEYFSETQRNKGNFPGRFSGRQFSNSRSEMNVSTLELGDSALYLCASSWGRGPNSVLTFGAGSRLTVL.

The J gene is TRBJ2-7, the V gene TRBV13; D is unclear. Trimming shortened V by 5 bases and J by 6 bases, and 8 bases separated the two germline ends. The CDR3 loop spans 11 amino acids. Germline V gives CDR1 PRHDT, CDR2 FYEKMQ (reference sequence). CDR3 in amino acids: CASSPVVEQYF. In nucleotides, the CDR3 is TGTGCCAGCAGCCCCGTGGTCGAGCAGTACTTC.

The chain has TRBV30 and TRBJ2-3; D assignment may be TRBD1 or TRBD2 (5 bases each). V was shortened by 3 bases and J by 3 bases, with 13 bases between the two germline ends. CDR3 size: 14 residues. CDR1 and CDR2 (germline): GTSNPN, SVGIG (reference sequence). The CDR3 is CAWRVGRETDTQYF. The CDR3 DNA sequence: TGTGCCTGGAGAGTGGGCAGGGAGACAGATACGCAGTATTTT.

This clonotype was observed at least ten times. This chain connects TRBV11-2 to TRBJ2-7; a possible D gene is TRBD2 (7 bases). The CDR3 sequence is 15 residues long. With 4 bases removed from V and 6 bases from J, the gap between germline ends came to 19 bases. CDR1 is SGHAT and CDR2 is FQNNGV in the germline V gene. The CDR3 region has the DNA TGTGCCAGCAGCTCTTTGGGGGGGCGTCTAGTCGAGCAGTACTTC. This translates into CASSSLGGRLVEQYF.

The chain combines TRBV7-2 with TRBJ2-3; 7 bases are shared with TRBD2. Germline lookup yields CDR1 SGHTA and CDR2 FQGNSA. The length of the CDR3 is 12 residues. J lost 7 bases, V lost 5 bases, and 3 bases had no gene match. The CDR3 loop reads CASSVGLYTQYF. The DNA for the CDR3 is TGTGCCAGCAGCGTGGGACTATATACGCAGTATTTT.

This clonotype has a count of ten or more. V and J are TRBV4-1 and TRBJ2-5, with D tentatively TRBD1 (6 bases). The V end was cut by 4 bases, the J end by 5 bases, with 14 bases between. Germline V gene data show CDR1 as MGHRA and CDR2 as YSYEKL. The CDR3 loop spans 14 amino acids. The CDR3 nucleotides read TGCGCCAGCAGCCGATACAGGGATGGGGAGACCCAGTACTTC. It encodes CASSRYRDGETQYF.

This clonotype was picked up many times. The rearrangement uses TRBV29-1 and TRBJ1-5, with TRBD1 as a possible D gene (5 bases). CDR3 length: 13 amino acids. V was cut by 6 bases and J by 2 bases, with 11 bases left in between. Germline lookup yields CDR1 SQVTM and CDR2 ANQGSEA. The CDR3 DNA reads TGCAGCGTCTCGCTGGGGGGCAATCAGCCCCAGCATTTT. This sequence encodes CSVSLGGNQPQHF.

Concerning this clonotype itself: One end of the junction does not line up with germline, which may come from a read error. The V call is TRBV20-1, the J call TRBJ1-1, with TRBD1 matching over 9 bases. The CDR3 sequence is 13 residues long. Germline values: CDR1 DFQATT, CDR2 SNEGSKA (reference sequence). The CDR3 nucleotides are TGCAGTGCTTCTGGACAGGGGAACGCTGAAGCTTTCTTT. Translated, it gives CSASGQGNAEAFF.

A word on this clonotype: A much more abundant neighbour one base away suggests this may be a read error. The chain joins TRBV7-2 to TRBJ1-2; weak D call: TRBD1 (6 bases). The CDR3 length is 14 residues. Germline CDR1 SGHTA, CDR2 FQGNSA. Trimming took off 5 bases at V and 5 bases at J, with 15 bases between the two ends. The CDR3, as DNA: TGTGCCAGCAGCCCGGAAAGGGGGTGTTATGGCTACACCTTC. Amino acids: CASSPERGCYGYTF.

This clonotype was counted ten times or more. V usage is TRBV29-1 and J usage is TRBJ2-3; 7 bases fit TRBD2. The ends lost 7 bases at V and 2 bases at J; junction bases unmatched: 3. This CDR3 region has 12 residues. Per germline, CDR1 SQVTM and CDR2 ANQGSEA. The CDR3 sequence is CSASGFTDTQYF. The DNA of the CDR3 is TGCAGCGCTAGCGGATTCACAGATACGCAGTATTTT.

This clonotype was counted at least ten times. The genes are TRBV6-2 or TRBV6-3 and TRBJ1-1, with D unresolved. Germline assignment: CDR1 MNHEY and CDR2 SVGEGT. The CDR3 runs to 12 residues. Trimming left V 2 bases short and J 7 bases short, with 8 bases between. CDR3 DNA: TGTGCCAGCAGTTACCCCGACATTGAAGCTTTCTTT. Translating gives CASSYPDIEAFF.

Ten or more counts support this clonotype. The gene calls are TRBV12-3 or TRBV12-4 and TRBJ2-7; D not certain. V was cut by 8 bases and J by 5 bases, with 16 bases left in between. This CDR3 spans 13 amino acids. The CDR3 loop is CASAWGTADEQYF. CDR3 nucleotides: TGTGCCAGCGCCTGGGGAACTGCGGACGAGCAGTACTTC.

J is TRBJ2-1 and V is TRBV20-1; 9 bases agree with TRBD2. This CDR3 contains 14 residues. J gave up 9 bases and V 4 bases, and 10 bases lay outside the gene matches. From germline, CDR1 is DFQATT and CDR2 SNEGSKA (reference sequence). CDR3 sequence (DNA): TGCAGTGCTAAACTAGCGGGCGGCACGGGTGAGCAGTTCTTC. The encoded protein is CSAKLAGGTGEQFF.

This clonotype was recorded many times. The V gene is TRBV28, the J gene TRBJ2-7; perhaps TRBD1 as D (5 bases). Per germline, CDR1 MDHEN and CDR2 SYDVKM. V gave up 4 bases and J gave up 3 bases, with 13 bases separating them. The CDR3 is 14 residues long. The CDR3 DNA reads TGTGCCAGCAGTTACGGAGACAGAGTCTACGAGCAGTACTTC. This gives the protein CASSYGDRVYEQYF.

This clonotype was detected many times. This rearrangement joins TRBV20-1 to TRBJ2-1, with D possibly matching TRBD1 (5 bases). V shed 5 bases and J shed 5 bases, with 10 bases lying between them. Germline V gene lookup returns CDR1 DFQATT and CDR2 SNEGSKA (reference sequence). This CDR3 comprises 12 residues. CDR3 nucleotides: TGCAGTGCTTTGGACACCAACAATGAGCAGTTCTTC. It encodes CSALDTNNEQFF.

The table lists this clonotype with many counts. This rearrangement joins TRBV7-2 to TRBJ1-2, with D perhaps matching TRBD1 (5 bases). The CDR3 has 13 residues. The germline CDR1 and CDR2 sequences are SGHTA and FQGNSA. V was clipped by 2 bases and J by 4 bases, with 8 bases between them. The CDR3 nucleotides are TGTGCCAGCAGCTTACGACAGCTCTATGGCTACACCTTC. It is translated as CASSLRQLYGYTF.

This clonotype was observed many times. The chain carries TRBV6-6 and TRBJ2-7, with 8 bases lining up with TRBD1. The CDR3 runs to 16 residues. Germline values: CDR1 MNHNY, CDR2 SVGAGI (reference sequence). V gave up 4 bases and J gave up 0 bases; unmatched junction bases: 8. The CDR3 region is CASSSPWDRSSYEQYF. The CDR3 region has the DNA TGTGCCAGCAGTTCTCCGTGGGACAGGAGCTCCTACGAGCAGTACTTC.

V and J are TRBV7-8 and TRBJ1-2; possible D gene TRBD1, 5 bases. Looked up from germline, CDR1 is SGHVS and CDR2 is FQNEAQ. V was shortened by 5 bases and J by 4 bases, with 20 bases between the two germline ends. The CDR3 consists of 16 residues. The CDR3 nucleotides read TGTGCCAGCAGCACAAAAGCTGCGCGGGACTTCTATGGCTACACCTTC. Protein: CASSTKAARDFYGYTF.

This clonotype was recorded at least ten times. The chain is built from TRBV29-1 and TRBJ1-1; the D gene is possibly TRBD1 (5 bases). CDR1 is SQVTM, CDR2 ANQGSEA, per germline. The CDR3 extends over 17 amino acids. V lost 3 bases to trimming and J lost 4 bases, with 24 bases between them. In DNA, the CDR3 is TGCAGCGTTGACCACCTGGTTCGATCAGGGTTGGGCACTGAAGCTTTCTTT. Encoded protein: CSVDHLVRSGLGTEAFF.

The rearrangement joins TRBV5-4 to TRBJ2-5; 7 nucleotides match TRBD2. CDR3 size: 14 residues. The junction had 3 bases not matched to a gene; V was cut back by 4 bases and J by 0 bases. CDR1 is SGHNT, CDR2 YYREEE, per germline (reference sequence). CDR3 nucleotides: TGTGCCAGCAGCCAGGGACTATACCAAGAGACCCAGTACTTC. Protein product: CASSQGLYQETQYF.

The table lists this clonotype with many counts. The rearrangement uses TRBV6-1 and TRBJ2-2; perhaps TRBD1 as D (5 bases). Trimming cost V 7 bases and J 5 bases, with 14 bases left between them. Per germline, CDR1 MNHNS and CDR2 SASEGT. This CDR3 has 14 residues. The CDR3 sequence: CASNAAGQTGELFF. CDR3 DNA sequence: TGTGCCAGCAATGCGGCAGGGCAAACCGGGGAGCTGTTTTTT.

There are many counts of this clonotype. The genes are TRBV20-1 and TRBJ1-4; no definite D call. V was clipped by 3 bases and J by 3 bases, with 14 bases between them. This CDR3 has 15 amino acids. The germline V gene encodes CDR1 DFQATT and CDR2 SNEGSKA (reference sequence). The CDR3 spells CSARVRERSNEKLFF. Here the CDR3 DNA reads TGCAGTGCTAGGGTACGCGAAAGGTCTAATGAAAAACTGTTTTTT.